This T cell receptor beta chain was recorded in a study of T cell clonotyping in hematopoietic cell transplantation. As to this clone: The target antigen is unknown.

From germline, CDR1 is SNHLY and CDR2 FYNNEI. Germline trimming cut 4 bases from V and 7 bases from J; bases unmatched to any gene: 11. The CDR3 has 16 residues. Sequencing used immunoSEQ multiplex PCR; TCRdb keeps in-frame clones, though not all of them. This table has roughly 15,000 clones, approximately 83% appearing once. Findings and limits, study-wide: Cells were unsorted, so CD4 and CD8 contributions were not separated. Broader posttransplant TCR repertoire diversity was predicted by graft donor and pretransplant recipient Inverse Simpson Index values. Few recipient clonotypes overlapped donors; over 95% were de novo at given depth.

Sequences were obtained from peripheral blood mononuclear cells. This sequence originates from a woman aged 40 to 50 in good health. Some clones in this sample may be carry-over from other donors' samples. V is TRBV2 and J is TRBJ2-1; 9 nucleotides align to TRBD2. CDR3 in DNA: TGTGCCAGCAGTGGGGTATGGCTAGCGGGAAGTAATGAGCAGTTCTTC. Encoded protein: CASSGVWLAGSNEQFF.